Below, 27 T cell receptor beta chains from the same sample are listed, as sequenced in a study of shared clonotypes between healthy human individuals. TCRdb's table, derived via immunoSEQ multiplex PCR, lists solely in-frame clones and lacks some. Altogether approximately 460,000 clones are present, about 74% being singletons, with the ten largest covering about 12%. Sequencing was done on a sample of PBMCs. These receptors were collected from a woman between 40 and 55 years old in good health. Some clones in this sample may be carry-over from other donors' samples.

Concerning this clone itself: A far larger clone is one base from this, pointing to a likely read error. This chain links TRBV5-1 with TRBJ2-7; 12 bases align to TRBD2. The CDR3 has 17 residues. Per germline, CDR1 SGHRS and CDR2 YFSETQ. CDR3 in amino acids: CASSLTSGGFSSYERYF. The CDR3 nucleotides read TGCGCCAGCAGCTTGACTAGCGGGGGGTTCAGCTCCTACGAGCGGTACTTC.

V is TRBV19 and J is TRBJ2-1; TRBD2 is a possible D gene (6 bases). Germline values: CDR1 LNHDA, CDR2 SQIVND (reference sequence). V was pared by 3 bases and J by 7 bases, with 13 bases between. The CDR3 is 14 residues long. This CDR3 is CASSIPGLANEQFF. The CDR3 nucleotides read TGTGCCAGTAGTATCCCTGGGCTAGCGAATGAGCAGTTCTTC.

This chain joins TRBV4-2 and TRBJ2-2; D gene ambiguous. CDR1 and CDR2 (germline): LGHNA, YNFKEQ. V was pared by 0 bases and J by 2 bases, with 7 bases between. The CDR3 has 15 amino acids. Written as DNA, the CDR3 is TGTGCCAGCAGCCAAGATGTCAGAAACACCGGGGAGCTGTTTTTT. It specifies CASSQDVRNTGELFF.

The genes are TRBV11-2 and TRBJ2-1, with 8 bases aligning to TRBD2. CDR3 size: 16 residues. Germline-derived CDR1 and CDR2 are SGHAT and FQNNGV. V gave up 1 base and J gave up 12 bases; unmatched junction bases: 14. This chain's CDR3 is CASSLGKGLALIRQFF. Written as DNA, the CDR3 is TGTGCCAGCAGCTTAGGGAAAGGACTAGCTCTTATTAGGCAGTTCTTC.

V is TRBV27 and J is TRBJ2-1; no firm D call. Germline CDR1 reads MNHEY; CDR2 reads SMNVEV (reference sequence). The CDR3 loop spans 13 amino acids. Trimming took off 6 bases at V and 6 bases at J, with 12 bases between the two ends. The CDR3 region has the DNA TGTGCCAGCAGCGAAATGCTGGGCAATGAGCAGTTCTTC. Translating it yields CASSEMLGNEQFF.

The J gene is TRBJ2-5, the V gene TRBV10-3; D perhaps matches TRBD1 (6 bases). From germline, CDR1 is ENHRY and CDR2 SYGVKD. Trimming took 4 bases from V and 1 from J, leaving 13 bases between them. CDR3 size: 15 residues. The CDR3 sequence is CAISGAGDPQETQYF. CDR3 in DNA: TGTGCCATCAGTGGGGCAGGGGACCCCCAAGAGACCCAGTACTTC.

CDR3 region: CASSWNPQETQYF. The CDR3 DNA reads TGTGCCAGCAGCTGGAACCCTCAAGAGACCCAGTACTTC. This chain links TRBV5-6 with TRBJ2-5; D call uncertain. Germline V gene sequence: CDR1 SGHDT, CDR2 YYEEEE. The CDR3 consists of 13 residues. V was trimmed by 3 bases and J by 2 bases, leaving 8 bases between them.

The V and J genes are TRBV6-1 and TRBJ2-3; D is uncertain. This CDR3 has 12 residues. CDR1 and CDR2 (germline): MNHNS, SASEGT. Trimming took off 4 bases at V and 5 bases at J, with 7 bases between the two ends. The CDR3 DNA sequence: TGTGCCAGCAGTGTGCTAGGAGATACGCAGTATTTT. It encodes CASSVLGDTQYF.

This chain uses TRBV5-4 with TRBJ2-2, with D possibly TRBD2 on 5 matching bases. Germline CDR1 reads SGHNT; CDR2 reads YYREEE (reference sequence). The CDR3 extends over 16 amino acids. V lost 0 bases and J lost 2, with 11 bases in between. The CDR3 nucleotides are TGTGCCAGCAGCTTGGAAGTAGCGTCAAACACCGGGGAGCTGTTTTTT. It encodes CASSLEVASNTGELFF.

The chain carries TRBV10-3 and TRBJ2-5, with D perhaps TRBD1 or TRBD2 (5 bases each). The germline gives CDR1 ENHRY, CDR2 SYGVKD. Between the trimmed V and J ends, which lost 2 bases and 4 bases, there was a span of 17 bases. The CDR3 spans 16 residues. The CDR3 nucleotides read TGTGCCATCAGTGAGGGAGGTTACGGGGCGAGAGAGACCCAGTACTTC. As protein: CAISEGGYGARETQYF.

V usage is TRBV5-4 and J usage is TRBJ2-7; TRBD1 agrees at 7 bases. J gave up 3 bases and V 4 bases, and 10 bases lay outside the gene matches. The CDR3 spans 15 residues. Germline V lookup: CDR1 SGHNT, CDR2 YYREEE (reference sequence). This CDR3 reads CASSRRTGEGYEQYF. The CDR3 DNA follows: TGTGCCAGCAGCCGAAGAACAGGGGAAGGCTACGAGCAGTACTTC.

On this clone: Its ends do not fully match the called genes, so a read error is possible. V gene TRBV18 combines with J gene TRBJ2-4; the D gene is possibly TRBD2 (6 bases). CDR1 and CDR2 (germline): KGHSH, LQKENI. CDR3 length: 15 residues. DNA for the CDR3: TGTGCCAGCTCACCGGCGGGGTTTGTCAAAAGCATTCAGTACTTC. It codes for CASSPAGFVKSIQYF. Full variable domain (remainder filled in from reference TRBV18 and TRBJ2-4): NAGVMQNPRHLVRRRGQEARLRCSPMKGHSHVYWYRQLPEEGLKFMVYLQKENIIDESGMPKERFSAEFPKEGPSILRIQQVVRGDSAAYFCASSPAGFVKSIQYFGAGTRLSVL.

The chain is built from TRBV7-2 and TRBJ2-7, with 7 bases matching TRBD1. The CDR3 is 13 residues long. Losses at the gene ends were 5 bases for V and 11 bases for J; bases not matched to a gene: 12. The germline V gene has CDR1 SGHTA and CDR2 FQGNSA. The CDR3 reads CASSEGTVNEEYF. CDR3 DNA sequence: TGTGCCAGCAGCGAGGGGACAGTCAATGAGGAGTACTTC.

The chain recombines TRBV9 with TRBJ1-4, with D possibly being TRBD1 (6 bases). CDR1 SGDLS and CDR2 YYNGEE come from the germline V gene. The CDR3 spans 15 residues. Trimming left V 0 bases short and J 4 bases short, with 10 bases between. CDR3 loop: CASSVAGQFNEKLFF. CDR3 nucleotides: TGTGCCAGCAGCGTAGCCGGACAGTTTAATGAAAAACTGTTTTTT. Full variable domain (remainder filled in from reference TRBV9 and TRBJ1-4): DSGVTQTPKHLITATGQRVTLRCSPRSGDLSVYWYQQSLDQGLQFLIQYYNGEERAKGNILERFSAQQFPDLHSELNLSSLELGDSALYFCASSVAGQFNEKLFFGSGTQLSVL.

The chain carries TRBV10-3 and TRBJ2-1, with D possibly called TRBD1 or TRBD2 (6 bases each). CDR1 is ENHRY, CDR2 SYGVKD, per germline. The ends were cut back, 10 bases at V and 8 bases at J, with 12 bases in the middle. The CDR3 contains 11 residues. CDR3 bases: TGTGCCACCACTAGGGGGGATGAGCAGTTCTTC. It encodes CATTRGDEQFF.

The chain uses TRBV4-2 and TRBJ1-4; no definite D call. Germline values: CDR1 LGHNA, CDR2 YNFKEQ. V was trimmed by 2 bases and J by 5 bases, leaving 12 bases between them. The CDR3 runs 15 residues. The CDR3 bases are TGTGCCAGCAGCCAATCGCCAGGCCAGAATGAAAAACTGTTTTTT. Translating it yields CASSQSPGQNEKLFF.

The chain uses TRBV11-2 and TRBJ2-5; 8 bases align to TRBD1. TRBJ2-7 explains the end of the DNA better; the J call may be wrong. This CDR3 region has 15 residues. The germline V gene has CDR1 SGHAT and CDR2 FQNNGV. The CDR3 spells CASSLGGGQGYEQYF. The CDR3 bases are TGTGCCAGCAGCTTAGGTGGCGGACAGGGCTACGAGCAGTACTTC.

The genes are TRBV5-6 and TRBJ2-7; D unclear. CDR1 is SGHDT, CDR2 YYEEEE, per germline. The CDR3 runs to 15 residues. V was pared by 3 bases and J by 2 bases, with 15 bases between. Here the CDR3 reads CASSSAGRVAYEQYF. Written as DNA, the CDR3 is TGTGCCAGCAGCTCTGCCGGCAGAGTCGCCTACGAGCAGTACTTC.

This clone was seen more than once but under ten times. J is TRBJ1-2 and V is TRBV28; 11 nucleotides align to TRBD1. CDR1 and CDR2 (germline): MDHEN, SYDVKM. This CDR3 comprises 13 residues. CDR3 sequence (DNA): TGTGGGTCGGGACAGGGGGGATTCTATGGCTACACCTTC. Its translation is CGSGQGGFYGYTF.

V and J are TRBV28 and TRBJ2-1, with a weak D call TRBD2 (6 bases). There are 15 residues in the CDR3. Germline CDR1 and CDR2: MDHEN and SYDVKM. Trimming removed 1 base at V and 5 bases at J, with 12 bases between. The CDR3 is CASSLSPGGHNEQFF. The CDR3 DNA reads as TGTGCCAGCAGTTTATCCCCCGGGGGTCACAATGAGCAGTTCTTC. The whole variable domain, remainder taken from reference TRBV28 and TRBJ2-1, is DVKVTQSSRYLVKRTGEKVFLECVQDMDHENMFWYRQDPGLGLRLIYFSYDVKMKEKGDIPEGYSVSREKKERFSLILESASTNQTSMYLCASSLSPGGHNEQFFGPGTRLTVL.

This sequence joins TRBV7-9 and TRBJ2-1; TRBD2 is a possible D gene (5 bases). The V and J ends lost 2 bases and 12 bases respectively, with 14 bases between them. This CDR3 region has 13 residues. Germline V gives CDR1 SEHNR, CDR2 FQNEAQ (reference sequence). In DNA, the CDR3 is TGTGCCAGCAGCTTATTAGGCCTGGCGGGGCAGTTCTTC. Its protein product is CASSLLGLAGQFF.

The chain couples TRBV6-6 to TRBJ2-2; 12 nucleotides agree with TRBD2. The length of the CDR3 is 16 residues. Germline V lookup: CDR1 MNHNY, CDR2 SVGAGI (reference sequence). The trim removed 4 bases at V and 4 bases at J, leaving 4 bases unmatched. The CDR3 nucleotides are TGTGCCAGCAGTTTCCCGACTAGCGGGAGCACCGGGGAGCTGTTTTTT. It codes for CASSFPTSGSTGELFF.

V and J are TRBV30 and TRBJ1-2; no firm D call. Germline CDR1 and CDR2: GTSNPN and SVGIG (reference sequence). The CDR3 is 12 amino acids. With 4 bases removed from V and 3 bases from J, the gap between germline ends came to 9 bases. The CDR3 loop is CAWTGPDYGYTF. Here the CDR3 DNA reads TGTGCCTGGACCGGGCCTGACTATGGCTACACCTTC.

V gene TRBV7-3 combines with J gene TRBJ2-1; 11 nucleotides line up with TRBD2. The CDR3 extends over 15 amino acids. Losses at the gene ends were 5 bases for V and 7 bases for J; bases not matched to a gene: 7. From germline, CDR1 is SGHTA and CDR2 FQGTGA. The CDR3 reads CASSQLAGVLNEQFF. CDR3 sequence (DNA): TGTGCCAGCAGCCAACTAGCGGGAGTGTTAAATGAGCAGTTCTTC. The full variable domain, rest sourced from reference TRBV7-3 and TRBJ2-1, is GAGVSQTPSNKVTEKGKYVELRCDPISGHTALYWYRQSLGQGPEFLIYFQGTGAADDSGLPNDRFFAVRPEGSVSTLKIQRTERGDSAVYLCASSQLAGVLNEQFFGPGTRLTVL.

This clone came up a few times. The chain recombines TRBV4-1 with TRBJ1-3; TRBD1 matches 8 bases. Unmatched junction bases numbered 5, after V lost 4 bases and J lost 0 bases. Germline V gene lookup returns CDR1 MGHRA and CDR2 YSYEKL. The length of the CDR3 is 16 residues. The CDR3 nucleotides read TGCGCCAGCAGCCGGACAGGGCGCGACTCTGGAAACACCATATATTTT. Its protein is CASSRTGRDSGNTIYF.

The rearrangement uses TRBV4-2 and TRBJ2-7, with D unclear. The V and J ends lost 1 base and 9 bases respectively, with 16 bases between them. This CDR3 region has 14 residues. CDR1 is LGHNA, CDR2 YNFKEQ, per germline. The DNA of the CDR3 is TGTGCCAGCAGCCAAGGGATAGCACCTACGAGGCAGTACTTC. This translates into CASSQGIAPTRQYF.

The chain is built from TRBV18 and TRBJ2-2; D not certain. V lost 3 bases, J lost 1 base, and 12 bases lay in between. The CDR3 has 16 residues. From germline, CDR1 is KGHSH and CDR2 LQKENI. Written as DNA, the CDR3 is TGTGCCAGCTCACCTCGCTCTTGGGGGAACACCGGGGAGCTGTTTTTT. Amino acids: CASSPRSWGNTGELFF. Based on the CDR3 plus reference TRBV18 and TRBJ2-2, the full variable domain is NAGVMQNPRHLVRRRGQEARLRCSPMKGHSHVYWYRQLPEEGLKFMVYLQKENIIDESGMPKERFSAEFPKEGPSILRIQQVVRGDSAAYFCASSPRSWGNTGELFFGEGSRLTVL.